This is a list of T cell receptor beta chains from one sample in a study of blood T cells in healthy people across ages. TCRdb itself ran the 5' RACE reads through MiXCR, one entry per CDR3 protein. Altogether about 620,000 distinct CDR3 sequences are present, more than 45% being singletons, with the ten largest covering about 13%. The specimen was blood. The receptors were sampled from a woman older than 75 in good health. CDR3s include the opening cysteine and the closing phenylalanine or tryptophan. D genes are given only for firm matches. Clone size, where shown, is once, few, many, or a class for clones that have expanded.

16,TRBJ1-1,NA,TRBV7-8,once,TGTGCCAGCAGCTCCAAATGGGGGCTAGGGGACACTGAAGCTTTCTTT,CASSSKWGLGDTEAFF
14,TRBJ2-5,NA,TRBV6-1,NA,TGTGCCAGCAGTGTCGACAGAATACAAGAGACCCAGTACTTC,CASSVDRIQETQYF
16,TRBJ2-1,NA,TRBV6-5,many,TGTGCCAGCAGTTACTCAATTGTGGCGGGAACCCATGAGCAGTTCTTC,CASSYSIVAGTHEQFF
15,TRBJ2-7,TRBD2,TRBV24-1,many,TGTGCCACCAGTGATTCCGGGACTAGCGGCCAAGAGCAGTACTTC,CATSDSGTSGQEQYF
16,TRBJ2-1,TRBD2,TRBV5-1,NA,TGCGCCAGCAGCCCCAGAACGGGACTAGCGGAAAATGAGCAGTTCTTC,CASSPRTGLAENEQFF
16,TRBJ2-3,NA,TRBV14,NA,TGTGCCAGCAGCCAAGGGTTTAGCGGAAGGACAGATACGCAGTATTTT,CASSQGFSGRTDTQYF
14,TRBJ2-7,NA,TRBV2,NA,TGTGCCAGCAGTGGTAGCACAGGATCTCGTCGGCAGTACTTC,CASSGSTGSRRQYF
15,TRBJ2-1,TRBD1,TRBV6-6,NA,TGTGCCAGCAGTTATAAGACAGGGGGGTACAATGAGCAGTTCTTC,CASSYKTGGYNEQFF
15,TRBJ2-5,TRBD2,TRBV3-1,many,TGTGCCAGCAGCCAAGAAGGTAGCGGGCCAGAGACCCAGTACTTC,CASSQEGSGPETQYF
14,TRBJ2-7,NA,TRBV20-1,many,TGCAGTGCTAGAGATTGGGGTGGGGGAACCGAGCAGTACTTC,CSARDWGGGTEQYF
19,TRBJ2-7,NA,TRBV20-1,NA,TGCAGTGCTAGAGATGTGGACAGCATCAAGGGTCGATCCTACAATGAGCAGTACTTC,CSARDVDSIKGRSYNEQYF
15,TRBJ2-1,TRBD2,TRBV2,many,TGTGCCAGCAGCGATATTCGAGCGGGGGGGGGTGAGCAGTTCTTC,CASSDIRAGGGEQFF
15,TRBJ2-5,NA,TRBV18,many,TGTGCCAGCTCACAGTCCCTGGGGTACCAAGAGACCCAGTACTTC,CASSQSLGYQETQYF
13,TRBJ2-2,NA,TRBV7-2,NA,TGTGCCAGCGGTCCCCGGCGGTACGGGGAGCTGTTTTTT,CASGPRRYGELFF
17,TRBJ2-2,NA,TRBV14,NA,TGTGCCAGCAGCCAAGGATTTGGGACCGCGAACACCGGGGAGCTGTTTTTT,CASSQGFGTANTGELFF
14,TRBJ2-7,NA,TRBV28,many,TGTGCCAGCAGTTTGTACGGGGAAACCTACGAGCAGTACTTC,CASSLYGETYEQYF
16,TRBJ2-1,TRBD1,TRBV2,NA,TGTGCCAGCATCACGATAGGGACAGCGGAGAGCTTTGAGCAGTTCTTC,CASITIGTAESFEQFF
14,TRBJ2-5,NA,TRBV14,NA,TGTGCCAGCAGCCAAGGGGCAGGGAGTGAGACCCAGTACTTC,CASSQGAGSETQYF
13,TRBJ1-1,NA,TRBV20-1,NA,TGCAGTGCTATCCGGGACATGAACACTGAAGCTTTCTTT,CSAIRDMNTEAFF
12,TRBJ1-2,TRBD1,TRBV5-6,NA,TGTGCCAGCAGCGGGGACAGGAATGGCTACACCTTC,CASSGDRNGYTF
15,TRBJ1-5,TRBD1,TRBV5-1,few,TGCGCCAGCAGCCTACAGGGGGCTGACGGTCAGCCCCAGCATTTT,CASSLQGADGQPQHF
15,TRBJ2-7,NA,TRBV29-1,NA,TGCAGCGTTGGGCCTCTGGACAAGAAAGCCCACGAGCAGTACTTC,CSVGPLDKKAHEQYF
17,TRBJ2-3,TRBD2,TRBV7-2,NA,TGTGCCAGCAGCTTGGGGACTAGCGGGCTTAGCACAGATACGCAGTATTTT,CASSLGTSGLSTDTQYF
13,TRBJ2-1,NA,TRBV5-1,NA,TGCGCCAGCGTCTCGGAGCCGTACAATGAGCAGTTCTTC,CASVSEPYNEQFF
13,TRBJ1-2,NA,TRBV25-1,NA,TGTGCCAGCAGTGAGTCAGTTGATGGTGGCTACACCTTC,CASSESVDGGYTF
12,TRBJ2-1,NA,TRBV6-5,few,TGTGCCAGCAGTTACTCCGACAGTGAGCAGTTCTTC,CASSYSDSEQFF
15,TRBJ2-4,NA,TRBV10-3,NA,TGTGCCATCAGTGCGGAAAATTTTAGCCGCGACATTCAGTACTTC,CAISAENFSRDIQYF
13,TRBJ1-2,NA,TRBV12-3/TRBV12-4,NA,TGTGCCAGCCGAACGATTGGGGACTATGGCTACACCTTC,CASRTIGDYGYTF
16,TRBJ1-6,NA,TRBV20-1,many,TGCAGTGCACAGGACAGTCCTAGCTCCTATAATTCACCCCTCCACTTT,CSAQDSPSSYNSPLHF
14,TRBJ2-1,NA,TRBV6-5,NA,TGTGCCAGCAGTTATCCGGGGGGCCAAGAGACCCGGTTCTTC,CASSYPGGQETRFF
13,TRBJ1-4,NA,TRBV29-1,NA,TGCAGCGTTGGAGGGCGATCCAATGAAAAACTGTTTTTT,CSVGGRSNEKLFF
16,TRBJ2-2,TRBD1,TRBV6-2/TRBV6-3,few,TGTGCCAGCAGTTACTCCAGGGGGCGCATCACCGGGGAGCTGTTTTTT,CASSYSRGRITGELFF
13,TRBJ1-6,NA,TRBV20-1,NA,TGCAGTGCTAGCTCGGGGAGGTTATCACCCCTCCACTTT,CSASSGRLSPLHF
12,TRBJ2-3,NA,TRBV6-6,many,TGTGCCAGCAGTTCTTCAGGGTATACGCAGTATTTT,CASSSSGYTQYF
13,TRBJ1-2,NA,TRBV9,NA,TGTGCCAGCAGCGTAGTAGGGACGGATGTTTTCACCTTC,CASSVVGTDVFTF
12,TRBJ1-5,NA,TRBV2,NA,TGTGCCAGCAGGGGAGAGGGGCAGCCCCAGCATTTT,CASRGEGQPQHF
15,TRBJ2-1,TRBD1,TRBV28,NA,TGTGCCAGCAGTCCAGGACAGGGGGCAAGGAATGAGCAGTTCTTC,CASSPGQGARNEQFF
14,TRBJ1-1,TRBD1,TRBV5-1,NA,TGCGCCAGCAGCTCCGACAGGGCGGGCACTGAAGCTTTCTTT,CASSSDRAGTEAFF
14,TRBJ1-2,NA,TRBV12-3/TRBV12-4,NA,TGTGCCAGCAGTTTTGCAGGGGAAGGCTATGGCTACACCTTC,CASSFAGEGYGYTF
11,TRBJ2-7,NA,TRBV5-1,many,TGCGCCAGCAGGACAGGTTACGAGCAGTACTTC,CASRTGYEQYF
16,TRBJ2-7,TRBD2,TRBV4-1,many,TGCGCCAGCAGCCCCCAAGTTAGCGGGAGCTCCTACGAGCAGTACTTC,CASSPQVSGSSYEQYF
15,TRBJ1-5,TRBD1,TRBV30,NA,TGTGCCTGGAGTGTGAGACAGGGGGGCGGTCAGCCCCAGCATTTT,CAWSVRQGGGQPQHF
15,TRBJ2-1,NA,TRBV7-2,NA,TGTGCCAGCAGCTTACAGGCTAGCACCTACAATGAGCAGTTCTTC,CASSLQASTYNEQFF
15,TRBJ2-7,TRBD1,TRBV12-3/TRBV12-4,NA,TGTGCCAGCAGTTTGCCGGGACAGGTTGTCCACGAGCAGTACTTC,CASSLPGQVVHEQYF
14,TRBJ2-7,TRBD2,TRBV20-1,few,TGCAGTGCTTGGCACGGGACTAACTCCTACGAGCAGTACTTC,CSAWHGTNSYEQYF
13,TRBJ2-5,NA,TRBV12-3/TRBV12-4,many,TGTGCCAGCAGTAGCGGAGCCAAGGAGACCCAGTACTTC,CASSSGAKETQYF
15,TRBJ2-3,NA,TRBV7-9,NA,TGTGCCAGCAGCTTAGTTGTGGGCCTCACAGATACGCAGTATTTT,CASSLVVGLTDTQYF
15,TRBJ2-2,NA,TRBV4-3,NA,TGCGCCAGCAGCCAAGAGGGCCTTTTACTGGGGGAGCTGTTTTTT,CASSQEGLLLGELFF
14,TRBJ2-7,NA,TRBV27,many,TGTGCCAGCATGGGCGCACCAAGGGCCAACGAGCAGTACTTC,CASMGAPRANEQYF
16,TRBJ1-4,NA,TRBV18,many,TGTGCCAGCTCACCATCTCAGGGGCTAGTTAATGAAAAACTGTTTTTT,CASSPSQGLVNEKLFF